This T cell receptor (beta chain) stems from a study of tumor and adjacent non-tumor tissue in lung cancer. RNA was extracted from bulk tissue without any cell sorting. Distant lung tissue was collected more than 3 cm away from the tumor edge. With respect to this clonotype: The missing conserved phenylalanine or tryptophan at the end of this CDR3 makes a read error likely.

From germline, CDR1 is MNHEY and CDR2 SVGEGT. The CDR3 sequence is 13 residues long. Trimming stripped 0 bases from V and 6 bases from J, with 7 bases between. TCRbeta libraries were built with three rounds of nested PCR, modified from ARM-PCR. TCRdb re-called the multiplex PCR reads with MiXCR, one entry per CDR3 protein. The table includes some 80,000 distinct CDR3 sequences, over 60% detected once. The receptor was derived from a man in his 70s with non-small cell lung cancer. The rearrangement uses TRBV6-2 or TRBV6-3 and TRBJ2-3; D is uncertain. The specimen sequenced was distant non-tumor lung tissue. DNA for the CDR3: TGTGCCAGCAGTTACTCGGGGATCGATACGCAGTATTAT. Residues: CASSYSGIDTQYY.